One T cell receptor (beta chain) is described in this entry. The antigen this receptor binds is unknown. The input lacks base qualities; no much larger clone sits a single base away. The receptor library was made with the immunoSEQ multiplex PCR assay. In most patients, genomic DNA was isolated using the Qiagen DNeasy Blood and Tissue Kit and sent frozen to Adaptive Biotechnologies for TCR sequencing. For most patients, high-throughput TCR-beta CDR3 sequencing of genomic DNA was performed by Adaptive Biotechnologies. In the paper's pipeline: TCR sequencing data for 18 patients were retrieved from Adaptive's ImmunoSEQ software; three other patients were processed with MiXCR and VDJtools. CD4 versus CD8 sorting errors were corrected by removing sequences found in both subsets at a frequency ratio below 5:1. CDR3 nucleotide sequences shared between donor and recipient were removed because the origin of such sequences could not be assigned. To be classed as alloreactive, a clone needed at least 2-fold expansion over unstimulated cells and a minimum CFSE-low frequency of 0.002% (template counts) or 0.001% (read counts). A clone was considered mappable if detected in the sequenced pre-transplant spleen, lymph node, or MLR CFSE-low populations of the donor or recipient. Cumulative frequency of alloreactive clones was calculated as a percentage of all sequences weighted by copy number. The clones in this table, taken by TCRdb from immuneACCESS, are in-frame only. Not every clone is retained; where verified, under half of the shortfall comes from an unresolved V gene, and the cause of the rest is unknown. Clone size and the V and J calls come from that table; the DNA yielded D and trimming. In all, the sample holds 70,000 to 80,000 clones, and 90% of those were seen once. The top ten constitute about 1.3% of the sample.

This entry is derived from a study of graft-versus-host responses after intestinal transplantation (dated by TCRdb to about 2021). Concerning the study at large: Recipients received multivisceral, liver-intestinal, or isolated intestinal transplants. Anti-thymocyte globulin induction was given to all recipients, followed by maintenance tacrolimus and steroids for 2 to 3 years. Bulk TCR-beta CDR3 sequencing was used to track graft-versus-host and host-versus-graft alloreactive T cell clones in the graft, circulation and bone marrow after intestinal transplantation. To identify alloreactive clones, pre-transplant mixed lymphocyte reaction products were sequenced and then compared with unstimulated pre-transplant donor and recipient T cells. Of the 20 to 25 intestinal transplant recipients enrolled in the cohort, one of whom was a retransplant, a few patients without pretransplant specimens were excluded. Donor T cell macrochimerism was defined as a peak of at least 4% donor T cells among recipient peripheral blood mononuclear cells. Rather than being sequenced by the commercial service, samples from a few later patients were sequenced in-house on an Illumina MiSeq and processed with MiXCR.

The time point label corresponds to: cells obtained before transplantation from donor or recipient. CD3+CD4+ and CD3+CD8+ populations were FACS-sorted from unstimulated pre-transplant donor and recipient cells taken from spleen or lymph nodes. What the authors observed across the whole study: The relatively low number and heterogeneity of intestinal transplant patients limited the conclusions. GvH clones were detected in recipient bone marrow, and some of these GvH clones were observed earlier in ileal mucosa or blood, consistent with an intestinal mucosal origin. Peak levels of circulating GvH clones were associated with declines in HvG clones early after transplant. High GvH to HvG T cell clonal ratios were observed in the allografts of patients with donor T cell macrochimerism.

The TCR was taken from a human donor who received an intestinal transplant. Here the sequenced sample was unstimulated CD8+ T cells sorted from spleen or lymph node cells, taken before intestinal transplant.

For the CDR3, the sequence is CASSIYGSGTEAFF. The sequence in DNA is TGTGCCAGTAGTATTTACGGGTCGGGGACTGAAGCTTTCTTT. This sequence uses TRBV19 and TRBJ1-1; the D gene cannot be named for sure. CDR1 and CDR2 are drawn from the germline V gene (reference sequence): LNHDA, SQIVND. V is shortened by 3 bases, J by 5 bases, and the region joining them spans 13 bases. From cysteine to phenylalanine, the CDR3 is 14 amino acids long. The only DNA kept is the CDR3, 42 bases in frame from the first base.